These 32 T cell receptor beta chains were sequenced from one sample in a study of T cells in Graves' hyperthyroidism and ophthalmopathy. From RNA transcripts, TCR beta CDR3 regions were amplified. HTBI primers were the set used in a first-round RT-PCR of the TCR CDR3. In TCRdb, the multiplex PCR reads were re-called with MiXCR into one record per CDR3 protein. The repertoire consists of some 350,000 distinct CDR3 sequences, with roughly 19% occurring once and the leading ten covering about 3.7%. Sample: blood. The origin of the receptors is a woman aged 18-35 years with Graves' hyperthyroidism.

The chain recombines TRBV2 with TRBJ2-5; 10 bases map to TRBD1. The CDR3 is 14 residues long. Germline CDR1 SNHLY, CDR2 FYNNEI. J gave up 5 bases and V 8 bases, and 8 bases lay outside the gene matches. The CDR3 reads CASGVDRGQETQYF. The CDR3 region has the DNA TGTGCCAGCGGAGTTGACAGGGGGCAGGAGACCCAGTACTTC.

In DNA form, the CDR3 reads TGCAGTGCTAGAAACCCTAGCGGGGGGGTCAATGAGCAGTTCTTC. Its protein product is CSARNPSGGVNEQFF. J is TRBJ2-1 and V is TRBV20-1; 12 bases agree with TRBD2. The CDR3 has 15 amino acids. The germline gives CDR1 DFQATT, CDR2 SNEGSKA (reference sequence). J was trimmed by 6 bases and V by 2 bases; bases with no gene match: 5.

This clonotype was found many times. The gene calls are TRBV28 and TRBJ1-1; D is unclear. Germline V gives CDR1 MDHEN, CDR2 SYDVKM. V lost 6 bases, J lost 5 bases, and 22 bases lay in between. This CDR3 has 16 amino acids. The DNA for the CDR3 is TGTGCCAGCAGCCAAGTAGGTAAAGGCCTAAGTACTGAAGCTTTCTTT. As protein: CASSQVGKGLSTEAFF.

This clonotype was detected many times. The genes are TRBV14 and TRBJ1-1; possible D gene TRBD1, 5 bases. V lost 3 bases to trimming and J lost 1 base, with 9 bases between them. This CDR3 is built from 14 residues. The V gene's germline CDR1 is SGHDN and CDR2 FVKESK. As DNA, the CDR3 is TGTGCCAGCAGCCACCTGGGGCAGAACACTGAAGCTTTCTTT. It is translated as CASSHLGQNTEAFF.

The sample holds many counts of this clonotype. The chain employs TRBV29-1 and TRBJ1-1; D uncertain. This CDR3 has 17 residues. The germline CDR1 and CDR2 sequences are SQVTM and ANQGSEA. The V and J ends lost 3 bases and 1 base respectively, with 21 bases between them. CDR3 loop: CSVERLQTATGNTEAFF. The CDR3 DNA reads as TGCAGCGTTGAGCGCCTCCAAACAGCGACGGGGAACACTGAAGCTTTCTTT.

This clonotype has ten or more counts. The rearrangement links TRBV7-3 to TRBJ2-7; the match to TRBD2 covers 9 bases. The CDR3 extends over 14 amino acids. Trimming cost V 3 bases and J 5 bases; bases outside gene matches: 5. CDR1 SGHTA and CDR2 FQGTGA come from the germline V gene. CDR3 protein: CASSFGGGADEQYF. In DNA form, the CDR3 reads TGTGCCAGCAGCTTCGGCGGGGGGGCGGACGAGCAGTACTTC.

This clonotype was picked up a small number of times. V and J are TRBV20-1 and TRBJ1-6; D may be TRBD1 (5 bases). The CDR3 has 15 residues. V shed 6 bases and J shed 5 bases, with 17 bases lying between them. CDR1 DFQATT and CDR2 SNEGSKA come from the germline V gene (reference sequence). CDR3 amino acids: CSAPQGGSDNSPLHF. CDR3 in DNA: TGCAGTGCCCCCCAGGGTGGCTCAGATAATTCACCCCTCCACTTT.

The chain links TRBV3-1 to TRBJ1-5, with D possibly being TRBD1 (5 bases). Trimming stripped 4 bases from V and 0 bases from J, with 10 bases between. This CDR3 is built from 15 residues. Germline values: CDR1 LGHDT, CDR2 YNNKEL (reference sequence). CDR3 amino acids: CASSPQDISNQPQHF. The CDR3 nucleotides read TGTGCCAGCAGCCCACAGGACATTAGCAATCAGCCCCAGCATTTT.

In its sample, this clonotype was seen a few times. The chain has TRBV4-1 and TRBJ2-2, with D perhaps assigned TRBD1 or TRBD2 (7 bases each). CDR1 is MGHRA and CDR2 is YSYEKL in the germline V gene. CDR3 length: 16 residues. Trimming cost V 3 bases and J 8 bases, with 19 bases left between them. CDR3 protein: CASSHPPQGGAGELFF. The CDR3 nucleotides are TGCGCCAGCAGCCACCCACCCCAGGGGGGGGCGGGGGAGCTGTTTTTT.

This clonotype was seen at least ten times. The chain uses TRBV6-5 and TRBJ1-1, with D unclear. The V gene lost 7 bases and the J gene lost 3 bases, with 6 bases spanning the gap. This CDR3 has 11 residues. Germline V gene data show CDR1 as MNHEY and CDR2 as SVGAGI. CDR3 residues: CASIRDTEAFF. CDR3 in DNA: TGTGCCAGCATTAGGGACACTGAAGCTTTCTTT.

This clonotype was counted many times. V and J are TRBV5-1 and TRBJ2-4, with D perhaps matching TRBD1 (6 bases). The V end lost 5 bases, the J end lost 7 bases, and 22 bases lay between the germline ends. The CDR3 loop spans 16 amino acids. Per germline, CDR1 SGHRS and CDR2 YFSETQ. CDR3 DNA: TGCGCCAGCAGACCTACACAGGGTGGTTTTTACAACATTCAGTACTTC. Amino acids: CASRPTQGGFYNIQYF.

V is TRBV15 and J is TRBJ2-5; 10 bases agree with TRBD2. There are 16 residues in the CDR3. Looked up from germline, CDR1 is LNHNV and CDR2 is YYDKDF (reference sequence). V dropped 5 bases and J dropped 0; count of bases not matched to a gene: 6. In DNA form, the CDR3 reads TGTGCCACCAGCGACCAAGCGGGGGGGTACCAAGAGACCCAGTACTTC. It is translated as CATSDQAGGYQETQYF. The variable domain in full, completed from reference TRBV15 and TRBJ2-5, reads DAMVIQNPRYQVTQFGKPVTLSCSQTLNHNVMYWYQQKSSQAPKLLFHYYDKDFNNEADTPDNFQSRRPNTSFCFLDIRSPGLGDTAMYLCATSDQAGGYQETQYFGPGTRLLVL.

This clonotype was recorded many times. CDR3 nucleotide sequence: TGCGCCAGCAGCTTGGGATCACTCCTCCGGGAGACCCAGTACTTC. Its protein product is CASSLGSLLRETQYF. The J gene is TRBJ2-5, the V gene TRBV5-1; D ambiguous. Trimming shortened V by 0 bases and J by 5 bases, and 14 bases separated the two germline ends. This CDR3 region has 15 residues. Per germline, CDR1 SGHRS and CDR2 YFSETQ. Together with reference TRBV5-1 and TRBJ2-5, the CDR3 gives the full variable domain: KAGVTQTPRYLIKTRGQQVTLSCSPISGHRSVSWYQQTPGQGLQFLFEYFSETQRNKGNFPGRFSGRQFSNSRSEMNVSTLELGDSALYLCASSLGSLLRETQYFGPGTRLLVL.

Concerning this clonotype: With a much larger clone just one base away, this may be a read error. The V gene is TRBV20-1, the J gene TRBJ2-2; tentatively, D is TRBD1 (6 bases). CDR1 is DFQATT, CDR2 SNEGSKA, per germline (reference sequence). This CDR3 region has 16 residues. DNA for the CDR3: TGCAGTGCTAGGGTCTTGGGGCTCGGGGACACCGTGGAGCTGTTTTTT. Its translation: CSARVLGLGDTVELFF.

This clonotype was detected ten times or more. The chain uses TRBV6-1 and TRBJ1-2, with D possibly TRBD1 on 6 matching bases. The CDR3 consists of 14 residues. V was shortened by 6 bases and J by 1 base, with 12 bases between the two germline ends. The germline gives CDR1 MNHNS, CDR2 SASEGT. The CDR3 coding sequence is TGTGCCAGCAGGGGACACGGGATTAACTATGGCTACACCTTC. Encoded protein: CASRGHGINYGYTF.

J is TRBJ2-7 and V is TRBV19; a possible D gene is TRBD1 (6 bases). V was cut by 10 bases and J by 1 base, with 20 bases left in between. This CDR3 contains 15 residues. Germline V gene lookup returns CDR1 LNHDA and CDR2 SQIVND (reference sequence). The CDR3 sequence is CATQAKPGQSYEQYF. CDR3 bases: TGTGCCACCCAAGCAAAACCGGGACAATCCTACGAGCAGTACTTC.

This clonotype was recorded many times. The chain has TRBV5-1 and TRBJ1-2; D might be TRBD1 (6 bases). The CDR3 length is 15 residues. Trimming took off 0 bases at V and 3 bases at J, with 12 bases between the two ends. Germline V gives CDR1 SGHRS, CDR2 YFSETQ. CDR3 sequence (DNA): TGCGCCAGCAGCTTGGTGTACAGGGACGACTATGGCTACACCTTC. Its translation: CASSLVYRDDYGYTF.

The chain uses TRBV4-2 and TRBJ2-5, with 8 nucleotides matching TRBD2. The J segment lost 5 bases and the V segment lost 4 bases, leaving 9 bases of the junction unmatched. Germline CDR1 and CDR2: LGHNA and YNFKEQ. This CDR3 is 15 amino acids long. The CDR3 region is CASSPGGHSEETQYF. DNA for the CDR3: TGTGCCAGCAGCCCGGGGGGGCATAGTGAGGAGACCCAGTACTTC.

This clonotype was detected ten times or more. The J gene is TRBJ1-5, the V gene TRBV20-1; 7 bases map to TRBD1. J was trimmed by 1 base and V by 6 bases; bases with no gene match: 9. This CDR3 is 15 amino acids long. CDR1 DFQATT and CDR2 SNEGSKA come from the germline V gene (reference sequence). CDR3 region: CSAEQGMESNQPQHF. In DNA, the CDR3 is TGCAGTGCGGAACAGGGGATGGAGAGCAATCAGCCCCAGCATTTT.

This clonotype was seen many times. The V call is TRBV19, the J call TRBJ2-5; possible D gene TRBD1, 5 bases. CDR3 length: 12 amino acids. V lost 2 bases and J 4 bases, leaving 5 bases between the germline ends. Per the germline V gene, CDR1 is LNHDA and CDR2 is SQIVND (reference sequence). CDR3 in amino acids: CASSIQGETQYF. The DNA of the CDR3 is TGTGCCAGTAGTATACAGGGAGAGACCCAGTACTTC.

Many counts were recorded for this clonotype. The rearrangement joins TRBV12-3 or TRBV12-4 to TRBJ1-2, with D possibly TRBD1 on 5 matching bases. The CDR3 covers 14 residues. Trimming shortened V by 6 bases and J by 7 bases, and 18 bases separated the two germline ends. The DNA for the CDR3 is TGTGCCAGCAGAGGGGTATTCGCCGAGGTTGGCTACACCTTC. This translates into CASRGVFAEVGYTF.

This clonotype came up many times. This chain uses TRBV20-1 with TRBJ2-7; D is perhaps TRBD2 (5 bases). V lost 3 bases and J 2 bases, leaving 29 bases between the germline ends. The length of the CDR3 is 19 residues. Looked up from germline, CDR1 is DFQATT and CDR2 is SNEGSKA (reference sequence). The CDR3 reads CSASQLATPGSKRPYEQYF. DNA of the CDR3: TGCAGTGCTAGTCAATTGGCGACACCGGGGTCCAAAAGGCCCTACGAGCAGTACTTC.

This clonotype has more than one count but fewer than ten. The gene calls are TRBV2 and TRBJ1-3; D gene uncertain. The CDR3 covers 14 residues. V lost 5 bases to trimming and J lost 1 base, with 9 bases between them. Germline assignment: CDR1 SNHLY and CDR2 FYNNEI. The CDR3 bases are TGTGCCAGCAGTAACCTCCGGTCTGGAAACACCATATATTTT. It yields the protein CASSNLRSGNTIYF.

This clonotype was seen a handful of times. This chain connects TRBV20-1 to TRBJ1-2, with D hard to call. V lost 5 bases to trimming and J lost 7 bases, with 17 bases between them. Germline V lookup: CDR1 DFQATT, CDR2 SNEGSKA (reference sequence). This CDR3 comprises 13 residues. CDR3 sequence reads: CSAVETAPVGYTF. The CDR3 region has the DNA TGCAGTGCTGTAGAGACGGCACCAGTTGGCTACACCTTC.

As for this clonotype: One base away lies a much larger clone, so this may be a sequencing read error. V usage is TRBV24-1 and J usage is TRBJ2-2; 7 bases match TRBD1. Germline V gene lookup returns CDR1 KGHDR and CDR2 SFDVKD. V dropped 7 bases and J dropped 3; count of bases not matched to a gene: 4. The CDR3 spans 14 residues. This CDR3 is CATRQTGYTGELFF. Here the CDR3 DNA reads TGTGCCACCAGGCAGACAGGGTACACCGGGGAGCTGTTTTTT.

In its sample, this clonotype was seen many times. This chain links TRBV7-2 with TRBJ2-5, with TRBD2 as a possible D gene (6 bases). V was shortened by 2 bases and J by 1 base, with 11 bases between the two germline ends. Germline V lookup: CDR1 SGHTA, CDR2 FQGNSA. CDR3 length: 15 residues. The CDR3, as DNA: TGTGCCAGCAGCTTATACGGGGGTCTCCAAGAGACCCAGTACTTC. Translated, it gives CASSLYGGLQETQYF.

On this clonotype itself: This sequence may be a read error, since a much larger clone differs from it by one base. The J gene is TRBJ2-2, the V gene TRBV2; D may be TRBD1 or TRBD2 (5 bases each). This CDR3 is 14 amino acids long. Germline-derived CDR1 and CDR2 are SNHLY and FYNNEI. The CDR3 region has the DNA TGTGCCAGCAGTGAACGACAGTACGCCGGGGAGCTGTATTTT. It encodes CASSERQYAGELYF.

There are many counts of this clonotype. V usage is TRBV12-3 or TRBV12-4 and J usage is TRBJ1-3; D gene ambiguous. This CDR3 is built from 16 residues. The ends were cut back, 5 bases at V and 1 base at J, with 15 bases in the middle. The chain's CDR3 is CASSPRGPGSGNTIYF. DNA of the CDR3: TGTGCCAGCAGTCCCCGAGGGCCGGGGTCTGGAAACACCATATATTTT.

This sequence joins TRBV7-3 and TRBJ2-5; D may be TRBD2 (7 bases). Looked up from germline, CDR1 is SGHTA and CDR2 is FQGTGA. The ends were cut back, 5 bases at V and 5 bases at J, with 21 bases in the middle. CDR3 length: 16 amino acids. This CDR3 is CASSQTGASGYETQYF. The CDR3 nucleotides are TGTGCCAGCAGCCAAACGGGGGCTAGCGGTTACGAGACCCAGTACTTC.

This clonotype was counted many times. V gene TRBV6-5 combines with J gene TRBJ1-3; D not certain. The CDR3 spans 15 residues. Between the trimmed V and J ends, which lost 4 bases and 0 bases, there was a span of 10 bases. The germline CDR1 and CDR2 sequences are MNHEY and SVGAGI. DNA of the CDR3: TGTGCCAGCAGTTTCCAAGAGCTCTCTGGAAACACCATATATTTT. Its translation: CASSFQELSGNTIYF.

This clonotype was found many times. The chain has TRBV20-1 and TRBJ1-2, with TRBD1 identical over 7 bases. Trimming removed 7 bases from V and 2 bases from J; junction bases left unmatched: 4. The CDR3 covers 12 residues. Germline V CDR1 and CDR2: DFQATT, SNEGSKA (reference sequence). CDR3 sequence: CSVPQGNYGYTF. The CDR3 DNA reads TGCAGTGTCCCACAGGGGAACTATGGCTACACCTTC.

CDR3 bases: TGTGCCAGCAGTTTTGCAGGGGTGGCGGCTAACTATGGCTACACCTTC. It translates to CASSFAGVAANYGYTF. The chain carries TRBV12-3 or TRBV12-4 and TRBJ1-2; perhaps TRBD1 as D (6 bases). The CDR3 length is 16 residues. V was clipped by 3 bases and J by 0 bases, with 14 bases between them.